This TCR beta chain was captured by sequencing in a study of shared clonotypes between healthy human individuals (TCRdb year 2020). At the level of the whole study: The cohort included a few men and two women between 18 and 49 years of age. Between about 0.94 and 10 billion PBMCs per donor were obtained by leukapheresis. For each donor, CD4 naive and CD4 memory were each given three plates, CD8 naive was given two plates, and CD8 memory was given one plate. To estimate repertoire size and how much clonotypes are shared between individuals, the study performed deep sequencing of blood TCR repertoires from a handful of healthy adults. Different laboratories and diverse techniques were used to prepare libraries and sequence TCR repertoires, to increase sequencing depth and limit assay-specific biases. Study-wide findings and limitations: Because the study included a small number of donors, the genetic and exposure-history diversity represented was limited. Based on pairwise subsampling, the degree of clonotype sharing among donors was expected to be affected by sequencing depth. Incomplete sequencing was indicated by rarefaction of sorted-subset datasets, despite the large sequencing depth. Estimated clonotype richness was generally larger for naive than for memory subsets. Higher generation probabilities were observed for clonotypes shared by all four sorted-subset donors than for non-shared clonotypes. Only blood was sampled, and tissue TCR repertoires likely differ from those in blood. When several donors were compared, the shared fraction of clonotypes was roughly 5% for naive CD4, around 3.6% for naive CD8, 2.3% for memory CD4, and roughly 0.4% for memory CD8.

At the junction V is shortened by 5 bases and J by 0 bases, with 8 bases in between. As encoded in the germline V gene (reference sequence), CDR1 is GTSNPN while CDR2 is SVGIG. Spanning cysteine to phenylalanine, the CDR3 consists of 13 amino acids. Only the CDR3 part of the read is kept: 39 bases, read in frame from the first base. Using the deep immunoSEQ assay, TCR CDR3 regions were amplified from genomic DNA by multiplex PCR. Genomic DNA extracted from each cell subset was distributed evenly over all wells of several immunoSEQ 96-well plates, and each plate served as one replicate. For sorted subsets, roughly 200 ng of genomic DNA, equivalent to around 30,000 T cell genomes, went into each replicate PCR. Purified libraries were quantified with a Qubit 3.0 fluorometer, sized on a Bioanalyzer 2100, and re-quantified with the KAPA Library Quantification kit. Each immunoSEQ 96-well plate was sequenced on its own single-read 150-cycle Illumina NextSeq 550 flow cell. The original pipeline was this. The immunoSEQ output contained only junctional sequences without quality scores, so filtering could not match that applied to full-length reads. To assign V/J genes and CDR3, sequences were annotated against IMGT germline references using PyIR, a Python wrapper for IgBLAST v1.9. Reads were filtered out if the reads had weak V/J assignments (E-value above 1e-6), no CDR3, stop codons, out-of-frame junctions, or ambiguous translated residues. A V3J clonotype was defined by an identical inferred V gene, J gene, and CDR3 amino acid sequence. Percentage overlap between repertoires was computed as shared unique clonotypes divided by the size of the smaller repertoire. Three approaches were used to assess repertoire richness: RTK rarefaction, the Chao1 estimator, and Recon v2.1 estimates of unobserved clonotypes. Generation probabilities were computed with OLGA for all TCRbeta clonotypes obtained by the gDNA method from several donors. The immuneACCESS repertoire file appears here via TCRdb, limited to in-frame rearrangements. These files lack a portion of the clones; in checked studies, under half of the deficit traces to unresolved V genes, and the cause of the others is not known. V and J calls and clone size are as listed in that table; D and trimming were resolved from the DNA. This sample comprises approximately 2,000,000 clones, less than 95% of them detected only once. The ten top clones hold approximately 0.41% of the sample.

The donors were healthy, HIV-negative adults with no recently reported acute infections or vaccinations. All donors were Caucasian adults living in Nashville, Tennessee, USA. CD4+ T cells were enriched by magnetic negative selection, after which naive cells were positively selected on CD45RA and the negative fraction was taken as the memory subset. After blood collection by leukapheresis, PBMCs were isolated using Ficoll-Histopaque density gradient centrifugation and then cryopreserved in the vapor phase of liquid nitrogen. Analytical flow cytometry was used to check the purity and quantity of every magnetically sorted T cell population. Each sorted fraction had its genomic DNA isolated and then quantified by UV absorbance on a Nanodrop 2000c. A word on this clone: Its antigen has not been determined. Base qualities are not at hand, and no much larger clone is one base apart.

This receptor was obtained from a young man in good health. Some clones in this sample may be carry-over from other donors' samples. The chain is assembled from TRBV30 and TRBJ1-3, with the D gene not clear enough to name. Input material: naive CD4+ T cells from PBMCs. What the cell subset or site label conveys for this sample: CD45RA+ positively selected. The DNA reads TGTGCCTGGGGCAGCAACTCTGGAAACACCATATATTTT. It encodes CAWGSNSGNTIYF.